Given below is one TCR beta chain in context. Its matching antigen is unknown. The time point here: pre-treatment baseline. Response was assessed by RECIST 1.1 at 12 weeks, except a couple of rapid progressors. Generated by immunoSEQ multiplex PCR, the TCRdb table keeps only in-frame clones and is missing some. The data hold about 6,400 clones, with roughly 85% observed a single time. This CDR3 spans 15 amino acids. The V gene lost 0 bases and the J gene lost 3 bases, with 12 bases spanning the gap. Germline values: CDR1 SGHDT, CDR2 YYEEEE. This sample was taken from a study of blood T cell dynamics during melanoma immunotherapy. At the level of the study: Standard first-line treatment here was pembrolizumab or nivolumab plus ipilimumab in metastatic melanoma.

Points from the study as a whole: Disease-control patients' PBMC repertoires became either more clonal or more diverse at W3.

The clonotype originates from a human donor with melanoma. This chain uses TRBV5-6 with TRBJ1-2; D gene ambiguous. The sample in question was blood, obtained from a patient treated with checkpoint blockade. CDR3 DNA sequence: TGTGCCAGCAGCTTGGGTGCATCCTCTTACTATGGCTACACCTTC. It yields the protein CASSLGASSYYGYTF.